The sequence of this T cell receptor (beta chain) was determined in a study of shared clonotypes between healthy human individuals. Regarding this clone: Its antigen is not identified.

Under the authors' procedure: Junction-only sequences without quality scores came from ImmunoSEQ, so filtering differed. Sequencing was performed with immunoSEQ multiplex PCR; in TCRdb, only in-frame clones are kept and a portion is missing. D and trimming were read from the DNA, whereas the V and J calls and clone size are those reported in that table. The sample has around 2,000,000 clones, around 93% seen once. Cells designated naive CD8 were CD45RO-negative and were positively selected for CCR7, with terminally differentiated effector memory CD45RA+ cells excluded. Study donors comprised healthy, HIV-negative adults devoid of recent acute infection or vaccination. Points from the study as a whole: The sharing of about 5% of naive CD4 clonotypes was seen across several donors. Non-shared clonotypes showed lower generation probabilities than clonotypes common to all four donors.

J was trimmed by 3 bases and V by 5 bases; bases with no gene match: 6. CDR3 length equals 14 residues. Per the germline V gene, CDR1 is SGHVS and CDR2 is FNYEAQ. The sequence was obtained from a man between 18 and 35 years old in good health. Some clones in this sample may be carry-over from other donors' samples. The gene calls are TRBV7-6 and TRBJ2-7, with 8 nucleotides matching TRBD2. Sequencing was done on a sample of naive CD8+ T cells from PBMCs. CDR3 sequence reads: CASSPGGGNYEQYF. The CDR3 DNA follows: TGTGCCAGCAGCCCCGGGGGGGGAAACTACGAGCAGTACTTC.